The rows below give T cell receptor beta chains drawn from one sample of a study of early T cells in non-severe SARS-CoV-2 infection. In TCRdb, the 5' RACE reads were re-called with MiXCR into one record per CDR3 protein. The sample shows tens of thousands of distinct CDR3 sequences, more than 14% of them seen only once. The source was whole blood, collected at baseline. These receptors came from an adult who was a healthcare worker with PCR-confirmed SARS-CoV-2 infection or an uninfected control (not recorded which). The CDR3 runs from the conserved cysteine through the conserved F or W. Fields, in order: clone size, V gene, D gene, J gene, CDR3 protein, CDR3 DNA. The D gene is left open where the match is weak. Only part of the rows carry a size: once, few, many, or a class if the clone is expanded.

few	TRBV28	.	TRBJ2-7	CASSLGDYEQYF	TGTGCCAGCAGTTTAGGGGACTACGAGCAGTACTTC
.	TRBV7-6	TRBD1	TRBJ1-1	CASSLVAGTGEGTFF	TGTGCCAGCAGCTTGGTTGCTGGGACAGGCGAAGGTACTTTCTTT
many	TRBV2	TRBD2	TRBJ2-2	CASSEVASGMSGELFF	TGTGCCAGCAGTGAGGTGGCTAGCGGGATGAGCGGGGAGCTGTTTTTT
many	TRBV28	TRBD1	TRBJ1-4	CASSDRDRDWKLFF	TGTGCCAGCAGTGACCGGGACAGGGACTGGAAACTGTTTTTT
.	TRBV7-8	.	TRBJ2-3	CASSLESGGEAHSGDTQYF	TGTGCCAGCAGCTTAGAATCGGGGGGCGAGGCCCATAGTGGAGATACGCAGTATTTT
.	TRBV7-2	.	TRBJ2-1	CASSSRKDRVNEQFF	TGTGCCAGCAGCTCCCGTAAGGACCGTGTGAATGAGCAGTTCTTC
many	TRBV5-4	.	TRBJ2-7	CASSLGNSYEQYF	TGTGCCAGCAGCTTGGGAAACTCCTACGAGCAGTACTTC
.	TRBV5-5	TRBD2	TRBJ2-5	CASSLGREETQYF	TGTGCCAGCAGCTTAGGGCGGGAGGAGACCCAGTACTTC
.	TRBV10-3	TRBD1	TRBJ1-2	CAISGGTGQGSGYGYTF	TGTGCCATCAGTGGAGGGACGGGACAGGGGAGCGGCTATGGCTACACCTTC
once	TRBV6-4	TRBD2	TRBJ2-7	CAIPAGRAKAQGSSYEQYF	TGTGCCATCCCCGCGGGGAGGGCCAAGGCCCAAGGCAGCTCCTACGAGCAGTACTTC
many	TRBV18	.	TRBJ1-2	CASSPQGGSYGYTF	TGTGCCAGCTCACCACAGGGAGGTAGCTATGGCTACACCTTC
many	TRBV4-2	TRBD2	TRBJ2-2	CASSQDLFGGSTGELFF	TGTGCCAGCAGCCAAGACCTCTTCGGGGGGAGCACCGGGGAGCTGTTTTTT
.	TRBV21-1	.	TRBJ1-5	CASSKEGTEGSQPQHF	TGTGCCAGCAGCAAAGAGGGGACAGAGGGGAGTCAGCCCCAGCATTTT
few	TRBV24-1	.	TRBJ1-5	CATSDSRLPGGNQPQHF	TGTGCCACCAGTGACTCTCGACTCCCTGGGGGCAATCAGCCCCAGCATTTT
few	TRBV6-1	TRBD1	TRBJ2-1	CASRATDRGYNEQFF	TGTGCCAGCAGGGCGACCGACAGGGGGTACAATGAGCAGTTCTTC
many	TRBV2	.	TRBJ2-7	CASSEATADSYEQYF	TGTGCCAGCAGTGAAGCCACAGCCGACTCCTACGAGCAGTACTTC
many	TRBV11-2	TRBD1	TRBJ1-1	CASSPDRSTEAFF	TGTGCCAGCAGCCCGGACAGGTCTACTGAAGCTTTCTTT
.	TRBV7-3	TRBD1	TRBJ1-1	CASSLLGQGHTEAFF	TGTGCCAGCAGCTTACTAGGACAGGGACACACTGAAGCTTTCTTT
few	TRBV5-1	TRBD2	TRBJ2-1	CASSLLAGTYNEQFF	TGCGCCAGCAGCTTACTAGCGGGAACCTACAATGAGCAGTTCTTC
few	TRBV14	TRBD2	TRBJ2-5	CASSQDKGLAKETQYF	TGTGCCAGCAGCCAAGATAAAGGACTAGCGAAAGAGACCCAGTACTTC
few	TRBV28	TRBD2	TRBJ2-1	CASSLAPGLNNEQFF	TGTGCCAGCAGTTTAGCCCCGGGACTAAACAATGAGCAGTTCTTC